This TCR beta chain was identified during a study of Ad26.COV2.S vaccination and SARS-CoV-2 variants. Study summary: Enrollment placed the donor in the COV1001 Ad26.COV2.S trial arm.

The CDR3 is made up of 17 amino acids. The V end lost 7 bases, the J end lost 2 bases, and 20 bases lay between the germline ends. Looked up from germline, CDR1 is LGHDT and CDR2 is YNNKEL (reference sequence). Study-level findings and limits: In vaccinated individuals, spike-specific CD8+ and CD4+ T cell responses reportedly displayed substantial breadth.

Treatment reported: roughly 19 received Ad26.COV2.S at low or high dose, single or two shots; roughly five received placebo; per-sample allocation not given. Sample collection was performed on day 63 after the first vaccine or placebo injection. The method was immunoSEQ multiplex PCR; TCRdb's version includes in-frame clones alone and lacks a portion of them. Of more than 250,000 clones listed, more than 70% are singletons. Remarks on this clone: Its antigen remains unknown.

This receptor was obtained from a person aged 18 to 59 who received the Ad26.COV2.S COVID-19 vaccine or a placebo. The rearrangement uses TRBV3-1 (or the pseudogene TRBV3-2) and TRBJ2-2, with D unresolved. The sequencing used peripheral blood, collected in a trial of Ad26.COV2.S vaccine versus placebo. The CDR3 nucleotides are TGTGCCAGCACTCCATTGGGTGCGGAGATAAACACCGGGGAGCTGTTTTTT. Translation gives CASTPLGAEINTGELFF.